These 19 T cell receptor beta chains were sequenced from one sample in a study of T cell responses to AZD1222 COVID-19 vaccine. The assay was immunoSEQ multiplex PCR, and TCRdb's table has in-frame clones only and misses some. The table has 170,000 or so clones, around 94% seen once. This specimen was peripheral blood, taken on day 0 of AZD1222 vaccination. The receptors were gathered from an adult in good health.

The chain is built from TRBV19 and TRBJ1-4; D not resolved. The CDR3 length is 15 residues. Germline V gives CDR1 LNHDA, CDR2 SQIVND (reference sequence). V shed 5 bases and J shed 8 bases, with 18 bases lying between them. The CDR3 region has the DNA TGTGCCAGTAGTGACCAGGACTCAAGCAGGGAAAAACTGTTTTTT. It translates to CASSDQDSSREKLFF.

V is TRBV5-8 and J is TRBJ2-7; 7 bases are shared with TRBD1. The V and J ends lost 5 bases and 8 bases, in that order; junction bases with no gene match: 10. The germline CDR1 and CDR2 sequences are SGHTS and YDEGEE. The CDR3 spans 13 residues. The CDR3, as DNA: TGTGCCAGCAGGTTGACAGGGAGTTCTAAGCAGTACTTC. Residues: CASRLTGSSKQYF.

V gene TRBV27 combines with J gene TRBJ1-1, with D perhaps TRBD1 (5 bases). Deletions cut 0 bases from V and 3 bases from J, with 11 bases between. Germline V gene lookup returns CDR1 MNHEY and CDR2 SMNVEV (reference sequence). This CDR3 contains 15 residues. This CDR3 reads CASSLSRGGDTEAFF. CDR3 nucleotides: TGTGCCAGCAGTTTATCGAGGGGTGGAGACACTGAAGCTTTCTTT.

V gene TRBV4-1 combines with J gene TRBJ1-2; D gene unclear. The CDR3 loop spans 14 amino acids. Germline lookup yields CDR1 MGHRA and CDR2 YSYEKL. Trimming stripped 2 bases from V and 6 bases from J, with 13 bases between. CDR3 sequence (DNA): TGCGCCAGCAGCCAATCGACTGGCAGGAATGGCTACACCTTC. Translation gives CASSQSTGRNGYTF.

The J gene is TRBJ1-2, the V gene TRBV18; a possible D gene is TRBD1 (5 bases). Germline values: CDR1 KGHSH, CDR2 LQKENI. This CDR3 has 16 amino acids. V lost 0 bases, J lost 4 bases, and 15 bases lay in between. The CDR3 DNA follows: TGTGCCAGCTCACCACCTCCATCGGTCAGGGCCTATGGCTACACCTTC. Its protein product is CASSPPPSVRAYGYTF.

CDR3 DNA: TGTGCCAGCAGACAGGGGACATACTATATCGGCCCCCTCCACTTT. This translates into CASRQGTYYIGPLHF. The genes are TRBV3-1 (or the pseudogene TRBV3-2) and TRBJ1-6; TRBD1 matches at 7 bases. Germline assignment: CDR1 LGHDT and CDR2 YNNKEL (reference sequence). Unmatched junction bases numbered 15, after V lost 6 bases and J lost 13 bases. The CDR3 is 15 amino acids.

CDR3: CASSQGSVGGRSDTQYF. DNA for the CDR3: TGTGCCAGCAGCCAAGGAAGCGTTGGGGGGAGGTCAGATACGCAGTATTTT. The rearrangement joins TRBV3-1 (or the pseudogene TRBV3-2) to TRBJ2-3; D is possibly TRBD2 (6 bases). Trimming left V 1 base short and J 4 bases short, with 18 bases between. Germline V CDR1 and CDR2: LGHDT, YNNKEL (reference sequence). This CDR3 contains 17 residues.

Only one count was recorded for this clone. The chain couples TRBV7-9 to TRBJ1-2; TRBD1 matches at 9 bases. CDR1 is SEHNR and CDR2 is FQNEAQ in the germline V gene (reference sequence). V dropped 1 base and J dropped 4; count of bases not matched to a gene: 4. This CDR3 contains 15 residues. The CDR3 reads CASSLGQGDGYGYTF. The CDR3 nucleotides are TGTGCCAGCAGCTTAGGACAGGGGGATGGCTATGGCTACACCTTC.

The chain has TRBV6-6 and TRBJ1-5; D is perhaps TRBD1 (5 bases). Trimming stripped 5 bases from V and 9 bases from J, with 14 bases between. CDR1 is MNHNY, CDR2 SVGAGI, per germline (reference sequence). CDR3 length equals 13 residues. CDR3 amino acids: CASSSGLGGPQHF. Here the CDR3 DNA reads TGTGCCAGCAGTAGTGGGCTCGGGGGGCCCCAGCATTTT.

CDR3 sequence reads: CASSYSMTAGGTEAFF. The CDR3 DNA reads as TGTGCCAGCAGTTACTCGATGACCGCGGGGGGCACTGAAGCTTTCTTT. The chain combines TRBV6-5 with TRBJ1-1; D perhaps matches TRBD1 (5 bases). Deletions cut 0 bases from V and 4 bases from J, with 15 bases between. CDR1 and CDR2 from the germline V gene are MNHEY and SVGAGI. This CDR3 has 16 residues.

This rearrangement joins TRBV21-1 to TRBJ1-5; the tabulated D call, TRBD1, remains unverified against the DNA. TRBV21-1 is flagged as a pseudogene. The CDR3 spans 22 residues. The CDR3: CASSKAWGRLCLSLYSNQPQHF. The CDR3 DNA reads TGTGCCAGCAGCAAAGCCTGGGGGCGCCTTTGTTTGTCCCTTTATAGCAATCAGCCCCAGCATTTT.

This chain's CDR3 is CASSPSQGSSYNSPLHF. The CDR3 region has the DNA TGTGCCAGCAGCCCCTCCCAGGGAAGCTCCTATAATTCACCCCTCCACTTT. V and J are TRBV7-2 and TRBJ1-6, with a tentative D call TRBD1 (5 bases). In germline, CDR1 is SGHTA, CDR2 FQGNSA. V dropped 5 bases and J dropped 0 bases, with 14 bases sitting between them. The length of the CDR3 is 17 residues.

The chain uses TRBV15 and TRBJ2-3, with D uncertain. Germline CDR1 is LNHNV and CDR2 is YYDKDF (reference sequence). CDR3 length: 13 residues. V was clipped by 0 bases and J by 4 bases, with 5 bases between them. CDR3 bases: TGTGCCACCAGCAGAGATCCCCCAGATACGCAGTATTTT. This gives the protein CATSRDPPDTQYF.

The chain links TRBV28 to TRBJ2-5; D tentatively fits TRBD1 or TRBD2 (5 bases each). Germline V gene data show CDR1 as MDHEN and CDR2 as SYDVKM. The CDR3 totals 14 residues. Trimming removed 6 bases from V and 4 bases from J, with 15 bases in between. CDR3 amino acids: CASRLMGDSETQYF. The CDR3 bases are TGTGCCAGCAGGCTAATGGGGGATTCAGAGACCCAGTACTTC.

Remarks on this clone: Other DNA sequences in the sample encode the same CDR3. J is TRBJ1-2 and V is TRBV28; D perhaps matches TRBD1 (6 bases). V was trimmed by 5 bases and J by 4 bases, leaving 8 bases between them. CDR3 size: 12 residues. CDR1 MDHEN and CDR2 SYDVKM come from the germline V gene. The CDR3 DNA is TGTGCCAGCAGTCTCAGGGGCTATGGCTACACCTTC. Its protein product is CASSLRGYGYTF.

This clone showed up just a few times. The chain links TRBV9 to TRBJ2-3; TRBD1 aligns across 7 bases. Germline V lookup: CDR1 SGDLS, CDR2 YYNGEE. The CDR3 has 15 amino acids. The ends lost 4 bases at V and 2 bases at J; junction bases unmatched: 7. This CDR3 reads CASSPRQGYTDTQYF. The CDR3 DNA follows: TGTGCCAGCAGCCCCCGACAGGGTTACACAGATACGCAGTATTTT.

This clone was seen a few times. The genes are TRBV6-1 and TRBJ1-5; D unclear. This CDR3 has 15 amino acids. Per germline, CDR1 MNHNS and CDR2 SASEGT. Trimming cost V 7 bases and J 5 bases, with 18 bases left between them. The CDR3 region has the DNA TGTGCCAGCACCCAAGGGAAGGGTTCTGATCAGCCCCAGCATTTT. Its protein product is CASTQGKGSDQPQHF.

This chain links TRBV6-5 with TRBJ2-7; the D call may be TRBD1 or TRBD2 (5 bases each). CDR1 and CDR2 from the germline V gene are MNHEY and SVGAGI. V was cut by 7 bases and J by 2 bases, with 18 bases left in between. CDR3 length equals 15 residues. DNA of the CDR3: TGTGCCAGCAAACTAACCGGGACCGCCACCTACGAGCAGTACTTC. Residues: CASKLTGTATYEQYF.

The CDR3 here is CATSREIGQGLNTEAFF. The CDR3 DNA sequence: TGTGCCACCAGCAGAGAAATAGGACAGGGCCTGAACACTGAAGCTTTCTTT. The rearrangement links TRBV15 to TRBJ1-1; 8 positions agree with TRBD1. There are 17 residues in the CDR3. Germline CDR1 and CDR2: LNHNV and YYDKDF (reference sequence). V shed 0 bases and J 0 bases; nucleotides not matched to a gene: 6.